The clone carrying this T cell receptor (beta chain) showed up just once. The data were produced by immunoSEQ multiplex PCR, yet TCRdb's version contains in-frame clones alone and is incomplete. The profile shows around 100,000 clones, nearly 90% of them singletons. CDR1 and CDR2 (germline): MNHEY, SVGAGI. The CDR3 has 13 amino acids. Trimming shortened V by 5 bases and J by 2 bases, and 10 bases separated the two germline ends. This record comes from a study of blood T cell repertoires in COVID-19. The origin of this receptor is a man in his forties or fifties in a cohort sampled during active COVID-19. Sequenced sample: peripheral blood. V usage is TRBV6-5 and J usage is TRBJ2-7; tentatively, D is TRBD1 (5 bases). The CDR3 bases are TGTGCCAGCAGTAGACAGAGTACCTACGAGCAGTACGTC. It yields the protein CASSRQSTYEQYV.